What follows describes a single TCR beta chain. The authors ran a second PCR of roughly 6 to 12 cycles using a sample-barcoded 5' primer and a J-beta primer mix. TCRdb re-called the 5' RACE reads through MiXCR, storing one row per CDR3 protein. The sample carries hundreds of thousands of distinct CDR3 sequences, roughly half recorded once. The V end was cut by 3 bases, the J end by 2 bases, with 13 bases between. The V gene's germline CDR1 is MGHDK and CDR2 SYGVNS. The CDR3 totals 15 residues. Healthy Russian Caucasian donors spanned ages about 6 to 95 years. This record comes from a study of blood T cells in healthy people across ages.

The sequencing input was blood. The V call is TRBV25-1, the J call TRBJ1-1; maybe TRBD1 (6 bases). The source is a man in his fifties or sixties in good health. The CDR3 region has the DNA TGTGCCAGCAGTGAGAGCGGGACACCCAACACTGAAGCTTTCTTT. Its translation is CASSESGTPNTEAFF.